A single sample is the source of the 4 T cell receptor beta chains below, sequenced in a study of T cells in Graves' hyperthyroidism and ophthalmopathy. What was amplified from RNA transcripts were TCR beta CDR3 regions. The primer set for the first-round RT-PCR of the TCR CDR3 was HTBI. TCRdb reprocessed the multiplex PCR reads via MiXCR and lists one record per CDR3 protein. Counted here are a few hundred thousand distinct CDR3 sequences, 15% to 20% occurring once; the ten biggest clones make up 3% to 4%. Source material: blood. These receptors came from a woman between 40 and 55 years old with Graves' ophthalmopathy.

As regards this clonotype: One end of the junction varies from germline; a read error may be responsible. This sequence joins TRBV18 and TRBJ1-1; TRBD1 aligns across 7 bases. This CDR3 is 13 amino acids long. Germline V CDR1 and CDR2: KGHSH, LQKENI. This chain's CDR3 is CASSRQGNTVAFF. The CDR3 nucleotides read TGTGCCAGCTCACGACAGGGCAATACTGTAGCTTTCTTT.

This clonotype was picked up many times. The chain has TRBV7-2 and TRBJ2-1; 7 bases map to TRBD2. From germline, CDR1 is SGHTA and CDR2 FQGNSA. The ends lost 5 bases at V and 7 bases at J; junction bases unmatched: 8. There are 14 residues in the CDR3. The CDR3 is CASSLQLAMNEQFF. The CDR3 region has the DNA TGTGCCAGCAGCCTCCAACTAGCGATGAATGAGCAGTTCTTC.

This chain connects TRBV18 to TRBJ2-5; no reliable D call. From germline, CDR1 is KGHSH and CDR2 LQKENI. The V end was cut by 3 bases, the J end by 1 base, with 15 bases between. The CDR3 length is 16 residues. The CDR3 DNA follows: TGTGCCAGCTCACCTACTTTAAAGTCTGGCCAAGAGACCCAGTACTTC. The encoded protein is CASSPTLKSGQETQYF.

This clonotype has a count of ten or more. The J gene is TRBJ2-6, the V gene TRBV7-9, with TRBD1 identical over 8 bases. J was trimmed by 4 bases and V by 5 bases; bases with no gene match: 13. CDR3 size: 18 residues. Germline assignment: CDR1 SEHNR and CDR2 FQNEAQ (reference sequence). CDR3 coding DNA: TGTGCCAGCAGCCCCATCCCCCAGGGGGCGCCAGGGGCCAACGTCCTGACTTTC. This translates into CASSPIPQGAPGANVLTF. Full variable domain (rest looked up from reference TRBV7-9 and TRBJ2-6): DTGVSQNPRHKITKRGQNVTFRCDPISEHNRLYWYRQTLGQGPEFLTYFQNEAQLEKSRLLSDRFSAERPKGSFSTLEIQRTEQGDSAMYLCASSPIPQGAPGANVLTFGAGSRLTVL.